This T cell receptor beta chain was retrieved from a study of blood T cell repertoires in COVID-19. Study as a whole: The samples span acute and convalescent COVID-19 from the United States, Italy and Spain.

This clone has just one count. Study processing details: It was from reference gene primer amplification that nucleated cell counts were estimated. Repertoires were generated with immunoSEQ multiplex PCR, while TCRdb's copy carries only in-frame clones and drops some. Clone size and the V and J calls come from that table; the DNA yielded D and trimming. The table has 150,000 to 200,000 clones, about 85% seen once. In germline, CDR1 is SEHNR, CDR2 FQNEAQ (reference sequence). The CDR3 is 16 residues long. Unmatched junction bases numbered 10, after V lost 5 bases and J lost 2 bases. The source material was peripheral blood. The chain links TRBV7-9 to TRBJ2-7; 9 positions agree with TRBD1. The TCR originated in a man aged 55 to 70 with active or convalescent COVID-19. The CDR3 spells CASSGTRTGETYEQYF. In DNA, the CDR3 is TGTGCCAGCAGCGGGACGCGGACAGGGGAAACCTACGAGCAGTACTTC.